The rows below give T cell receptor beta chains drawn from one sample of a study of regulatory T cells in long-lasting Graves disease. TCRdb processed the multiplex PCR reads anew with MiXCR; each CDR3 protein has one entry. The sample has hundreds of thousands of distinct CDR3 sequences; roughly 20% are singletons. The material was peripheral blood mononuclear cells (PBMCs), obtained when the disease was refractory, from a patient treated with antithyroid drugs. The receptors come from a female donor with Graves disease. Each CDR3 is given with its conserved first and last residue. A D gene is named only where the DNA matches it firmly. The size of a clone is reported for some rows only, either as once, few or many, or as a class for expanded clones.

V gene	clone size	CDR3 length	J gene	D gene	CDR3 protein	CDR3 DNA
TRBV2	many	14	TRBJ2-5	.	CASSEQGLEETQYF	TGTGCCAGCAGTGAGCAGGGGTTGGAAGAGACCCAGTACTTC
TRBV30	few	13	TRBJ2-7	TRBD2	CAWTIGLGYEQYF	TGTGCCTGGACCATAGGACTAGGCTACGAGCAGTACTTC
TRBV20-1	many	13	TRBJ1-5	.	CSARGEAAQPQHF	TGCAGTGCTAGAGGGGAGGCGGCTCAGCCCCAGCATTTT
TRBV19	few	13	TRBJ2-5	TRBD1	CASSIQGVGTQYF	TGTGCCAGTAGTATTCAGGGGGTAGGGACCCAGTACTTC
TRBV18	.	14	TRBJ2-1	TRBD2	CASTRRREDNEQFF	TGTGCCAGCACCCGACGGCGGGAGGACAATGAGCAGTTCTTC
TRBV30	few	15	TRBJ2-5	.	CAWGGGTDQQETQYF	TGTGCCTGGGGAGGAGGGACAGATCAACAAGAGACCCAGTACTTC
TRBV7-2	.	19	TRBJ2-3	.	CASSLFSAAGGGFTDTQYF	TGTGCCAGCAGCTTATTCTCGGCTGCAGGGGGAGGATTCACAGATACGCAGTATTTT
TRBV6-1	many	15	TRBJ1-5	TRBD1	CASSNTGDSNQPQHF	TGTGCCAGCAGTAACACAGGGGATAGCAATCAGCCCCAGCATTTT
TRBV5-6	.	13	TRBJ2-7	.	CASSILDGYEQYF	TGTGCCAGCAGCATATTGGACGGTTACGAGCAGTACTTC
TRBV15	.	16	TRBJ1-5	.	CATSKMKDRPREPQHF	TGTGCCACCAGCAAAATGAAAGACAGGCCACGGGAGCCCCAGCATTTT
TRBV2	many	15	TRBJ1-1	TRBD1	CASRGDRPSNTEAFF	TGTGCCAGTCGCGGGGACAGACCATCGAACACTGAAGCTTTCTTT